This TCR beta chain was captured by sequencing in a study of cytomegalovirus exposure and HLA in healthy donors. PCR amplification relied on 60 Vbeta primers (plus 13 Jbeta primers). Clones were read by immunoSEQ multiplex PCR, and TCRdb kept only the in-frame ones, dropping some. The data show roughly 100,000 clones, about 74% seen once. This CDR3 spans 15 amino acids. Trimming took off 3 bases at V and 4 bases at J, with 14 bases between the two ends. The V gene's germline CDR1 is LNHNV and CDR2 YYDKDF (reference sequence). The sample holds one count of this clone. Sequenced sample: PBMCs. The chain carries TRBV15 and TRBJ2-3; D is ambiguous. The clonotype was recovered from a male donor in good health and CMV-seropositive. As DNA, the CDR3 is TGTGCCACCAGCAGCCAGTCGCCAGAACCAGATACGCAGTATTTT. This codes for CATSSQSPEPDTQYF.